Shown below are 21 T cell receptor beta chains from a single sample sequenced in a study of shared clonotypes between healthy human individuals. The assay was immunoSEQ multiplex PCR, and TCRdb's table has in-frame clones only and misses some. The data contain a few hundred thousand clones, 97% of them singletons. What was sequenced was naive CD4+ T cells sorted from blood. As to subset: CD45RA+ positively selected. Receptors originate from a woman aged 25 to 45 in good health.

The chain joins TRBV18 to TRBJ2-5, with 9 bases aligning to TRBD2. Trimming cost V 2 bases and J 5 bases; bases outside gene matches: 6. Germline CDR1 reads KGHSH; CDR2 reads LQKENI. The CDR3 length is 15 residues. In DNA, the CDR3 is TGTGCCAGCTCACCAAGTAGCGGGAGAGGGGAGACCCAGTACTTC. It encodes CASSPSSGRGETQYF.

This chain uses TRBV10-3 with TRBJ1-1; 10 nucleotides agree with TRBD1. Germline-derived CDR1 and CDR2 are ENHRY and SYGVKD. J lost 6 bases, V lost 3 bases, and 4 bases had no gene match. The CDR3 has 14 amino acids. In DNA, the CDR3 is TGTGCCATCAGTGACCGGGACAGGGGCGCTGAAGCTTTCTTT. Residues: CAISDRDRGAEAFF.

The chain is built from TRBV10-3 and TRBJ2-3; no definite D call. The CDR3 consists of 12 residues. Germline values: CDR1 ENHRY, CDR2 SYGVKD. Trimming removed 3 bases from V and 6 bases from J, with 7 bases in between. The CDR3 protein is CAISDQRDTQYF. In nucleotides, the CDR3 is TGTGCCATCAGTGACCAGAGGGATACGCAGTATTTT.

The rearrangement joins TRBV18 to TRBJ2-7, with a weak D call TRBD2 (6 bases). With 5 bases removed from V and 2 bases from J, the gap between germline ends came to 16 bases. The germline gives CDR1 KGHSH, CDR2 LQKENI. The CDR3 has 15 residues. This chain's CDR3 is CASSTQRVHTYEQYF. As DNA, the CDR3 is TGTGCCAGCTCAACCCAGCGGGTACACACCTACGAGCAGTACTTC.

V and J are TRBV6-1 and TRBJ2-1; D uncertain. The CDR3 is 11 amino acids. Trimming took off 11 bases at V and 5 bases at J, with 10 bases between the two ends. Germline V gene lookup returns CDR1 MNHNS and CDR2 SASEGT. The CDR3: CALRINNEQFF. CDR3 bases: TGTGCCCTGCGGATAAACAATGAGCAGTTCTTC.

The chain links TRBV5-1 to TRBJ1-1; no clear D gene. Germline V gene sequence: CDR1 SGHRS, CDR2 YFSETQ. Trimming took 2 bases from V and 1 from J, leaving 9 bases between them. This CDR3 contains 14 residues. CDR3 amino acids: CASSFVDPNTEAFF. CDR3 DNA: TGCGCCAGCAGCTTTGTGGACCCGAACACTGAAGCTTTCTTT.

This clone was observed a single time. This chain links TRBV4-1 with TRBJ2-7; possible D gene TRBD2, 5 bases. The CDR3 totals 18 residues. The germline CDR1 and CDR2 sequences are MGHRA and YSYEKL. V lost 4 bases and J lost 2, with 24 bases in between. CDR3: CASSPKGQAGQRPYEQYF. Written as DNA, the CDR3 is TGCGCCAGCAGCCCCAAGGGTCAGGCGGGCCAAAGACCCTACGAGCAGTACTTC.

CDR3 loop: CASRRPPGAPQYF. As DNA, the CDR3 is TGTGCCAGCAGAAGACCTCCCGGTGCTCCGCAGTATTTT. The genes are TRBV28 and TRBJ2-3; D gene uncertain. Trimming cost V 6 bases and J 10 bases, with 17 bases left between them. This CDR3 comprises 13 residues. The germline CDR1 and CDR2 sequences are MDHEN and SYDVKM.

V usage is TRBV7-9 and J usage is TRBJ1-1, with TRBD1 as a possible D gene (5 bases). CDR3 size: 15 residues. The germline V gene has CDR1 SEHNR and CDR2 FQNEAQ (reference sequence). Trimming shortened V by 5 bases and J by 5 bases, and 18 bases separated the two germline ends. This chain's CDR3 is CASSPRGQGGTEAFF. The CDR3 DNA reads as TGTGCCAGCAGCCCCCGCGGGCAGGGAGGTACTGAAGCTTTCTTT.

This clone was counted a single time. The germline gene is not matched at one end of the junction; a read error may be the cause. This chain uses TRBV2 with TRBJ2-4, with D perhaps TRBD1 (6 bases). Germline CDR1 and CDR2: SNHLY and FYNNEI. The CDR3 sequence is 13 residues long. For the CDR3, the DNA is TGTGCCAGCAGTGAGGACGCAGGGACAAGGGTTTTCTTC. It codes for CASSEDAGTRVFF.

V and J are TRBV28 and TRBJ2-5, with D hard to call. V lost 6 bases and J 5 bases, leaving 16 bases between the germline ends. There are 14 residues in the CDR3. Looked up from germline, CDR1 is MDHEN and CDR2 is SYDVKM. The CDR3 is CASRPVGSTETQYF. The CDR3 DNA follows: TGTGCCAGCAGACCGGTGGGGTCAACGGAGACCCAGTACTTC.

The V call is TRBV4-1, the J call TRBJ2-7; 9 bases match TRBD2. CDR3 length: 18 amino acids. J gave up 0 bases and V 0 bases, and 9 bases lay outside the gene matches. Germline V gives CDR1 MGHRA, CDR2 YSYEKL. CDR3 sequence: CASSQEPTLAGTSYEQYF. CDR3 nucleotides: TGCGCCAGCAGCCAAGAACCCACTCTAGCGGGGACCTCCTACGAGCAGTACTTC.

The chain has TRBV4-1 and TRBJ2-7, with 9 bases identical to TRBD1. CDR1 is MGHRA and CDR2 is YSYEKL in the germline V gene. The CDR3 is 16 residues long. V was clipped by 2 bases and J by 3 bases; unmatched bases: 8. The CDR3 spells CASSQPPGQGIYEQYF. As DNA, the CDR3 is TGCGCCAGCAGCCAACCGCCGGGACAGGGTATCTACGAGCAGTACTTC.

This sequence joins TRBV18 and TRBJ2-7; TRBD2 matches 7 bases. The CDR3 extends over 16 amino acids. CDR1 is KGHSH, CDR2 LQKENI, per germline. The J segment lost 2 bases and the V segment lost 1 base, leaving 8 bases of the junction unmatched. As DNA, the CDR3 is TGTGCCAGCTCACCACTAGCGGGTCAGGAAGCCTACGAGCAGTACTTC. This encodes CASSPLAGQEAYEQYF.

The chain has TRBV4-1 and TRBJ2-7; tentative D call: TRBD2 (7 bases). The CDR3 has 16 residues. CDR1 MGHRA and CDR2 YSYEKL come from the germline V gene. The V and J ends lost 4 bases and 1 base respectively, with 17 bases between them. The CDR3 bases are TGCGCCAGCAGCCGAGCTACGGGGGGCGCGTCCTACGAGCAGTACTTC. The encoded protein is CASSRATGGASYEQYF.

Worth noting for this clone: Different DNA sequences within this sample yield the same CDR3. CDR3 residues: CASSSGNTIYF. The CDR3 DNA reads TGTGCCAGCAGCAGTGGAAACACCATATATTTT. The chain joins TRBV28 to TRBJ1-3, with no clear D. Germline loops: CDR1 MDHEN, CDR2 SYDVKM. V was trimmed by 6 bases and J by 3 bases, leaving 3 bases between them. The CDR3 totals 11 residues.

The chain carries TRBV7-2 and TRBJ2-3; D is possibly TRBD1 (6 bases). The V and J ends lost 1 base and 4 bases respectively, with 24 bases between them. The germline V gene has CDR1 SGHTA and CDR2 FQGNSA. CDR3 length: 19 residues. CDR3 sequence: CASSLEGPGRGRFSDTQYF. The DNA of the CDR3 is TGTGCCAGCAGCTTAGAAGGGCCGGGCAGGGGCAGGTTTTCAGATACGCAGTATTTT.

The rearrangement joins TRBV27 to TRBJ1-2; the D gene is possibly TRBD1 (5 bases). CDR1 MNHEY and CDR2 SMNVEV come from the germline V gene (reference sequence). V was trimmed by 7 bases and J by 1 base, leaving 13 bases between them. The length of the CDR3 is 14 residues. Written as DNA, the CDR3 is TGTGCCAGCACCCCGGCAGGGAATAACTATGGCTACACCTTC. This sequence encodes CASTPAGNNYGYTF.

The chain combines TRBV5-1 with TRBJ2-3; no definite D call. Deletions cut 6 bases from V and 4 bases from J, with 15 bases between. CDR3 length: 14 residues. Germline values: CDR1 SGHRS, CDR2 YFSETQ. The CDR3 protein is CASKGRAGPDTQYF. Here the CDR3 DNA reads TGCGCCAGCAAGGGAAGGGCCGGCCCAGATACGCAGTATTTT.

The table lists this clone with a count of one. The J gene is TRBJ1-1, the V gene TRBV15; no clear D gene. With 5 bases removed from V and 8 bases from J, the gap between germline ends came to 12 bases. This CDR3 contains 12 residues. Germline-derived CDR1 and CDR2 are LNHNV and YYDKDF (reference sequence). CDR3 residues: CATSPPRGEAFF. CDR3 nucleotides: TGTGCCACCAGCCCTCCTCGAGGCGAAGCTTTCTTT.

The rearrangement joins TRBV25-1 to TRBJ2-7; no definite D call. Germline V lookup: CDR1 MGHDK, CDR2 SYGVNS. The CDR3 has 10 residues. The V end was cut by 1 base, the J end by 8 bases, with 3 bases between. CDR3: CASSESQQYF. For the CDR3, the DNA is TGTGCCAGCAGTGAATCCCAGCAGTACTTC.